This is a list of T cell receptor beta chains from one sample in a study of blood T cell repertoires in COVID-19. Generated by immunoSEQ multiplex PCR, the TCRdb table keeps only in-frame clones and is missing some. The sample gives around 270,000 clones, more than 70% of which show up once; over 2% is in the top ten. Sequencing input: peripheral blood. Receptor source: a woman in her forties or fifties with acute or convalescent COVID-19. Each CDR3 is given with its conserved first and last residue. A D gene is named only where the DNA matches it firmly. Clone size is given for some rows only: seen once, a few or many times, or a class if the clone is expanded.

j_call d_call v_call clone_size cdr3_aa cdr3_nt
TRBJ2-7 TRBD2 TRBV6-2/TRBV6-3 NA CASSYWREGRNEQYF TGTGCCAGCAGTTACTGGCGGGAGGGCAGGAACGAGCAGTACTTC
TRBJ2-1 NA TRBV29-1 NA CSVLFMGRGAYNEQFF TGCAGCGTTCTCTTCATGGGCAGGGGGGCCTACAATGAGCAGTTCTTC
TRBJ1-2 NA TRBV7-2 NA CASSLGRVNYGYTF TGTGCCAGCAGCCTGGGGAGGGTTAACTATGGCTACACCTTC
TRBJ2-2 TRBD1 TRBV7-2 NA CASSSLQGTRTGELFF TGTGCCAGCAGCTCTTTACAGGGGACGAGGACCGGGGAGCTGTTTTTT
TRBJ2-1 TRBD1 TRBV18 NA CASSPDREGEQFF TGTGCCAGCTCACCAGACAGGGAAGGCGAGCAGTTCTTC
TRBJ1-3 NA TRBV7-8 once CASSLGTVAGNTIYF TGTGCCAGCAGCTTGGGGACTGTCGCAGGAAACACCATATATTTT
TRBJ1-5 NA TRBV10-3 NA CAISERTDAPFNQPQHF TGTGCCATCAGTGAGAGGACAGATGCGCCCTTTAATCAGCCCCAGCATTTT
TRBJ2-1 TRBD2 TRBV2 NA CASSPFSGSMNEQFF TGTGCCAGTAGTCCCTTTAGCGGGAGTATGAATGAGCAGTTCTTC
TRBJ2-7 TRBD1 TRBV2 few CASRYLTGGTYEQYF TGTGCCAGCAGATACCTGACAGGGGGCACCTACGAGCAGTACTTC
TRBJ2-7 TRBD2 TRBV6-5 NA CASGGGEQYF TGTGCCAGTGGGGGGGGCGAGCAGTACTTC
TRBJ2-7 TRBD2 TRBV4-1 NA CASSLAGGRSSYEQYF TGCGCCAGCAGCTTAGCGGGAGGCAGGAGCTCCTACGAGCAGTACTTC
TRBJ2-3 NA TRBV28 NA CASSIYRDTQYF TGTGCCAGCAGCATATACAGGGATACGCAGTATTTT
TRBJ1-1 TRBD1 TRBV18 NA CASSQNQGAPEAFF TGTGCCAGCTCACAAAATCAGGGGGCCCCTGAAGCTTTCTTT
TRBJ1-1 NA TRBV5-1 NA CASSFGRGSRAMNTEAFF TGCGCCAGCAGCTTTGGGCGGGGATCTCGGGCCATGAACACTGAAGCTTTCTTT
TRBJ1-6 TRBD1 TRBV7-2 NA CASSLRGLSSYNSPLHF TGTGCCAGCAGCCTCAGGGGGTTGAGCTCCTATAATTCACCCCTCCACTTT
TRBJ2-2 TRBD1 TRBV28 NA CASSLSTGGDGELFF TGTGCCAGCAGTTTATCGACAGGGGGGGACGGGGAGCTGTTTTTT
TRBJ2-7 TRBD2 TRBV5-1 NA CASSLAGTIAYEQYF TGCGCCAGCAGCTTGGCCGGGACTATTGCCTACGAGCAGTACTTC
TRBJ2-1 TRBD2 TRBV11-3 NA CASSLGGLAGDNEQFF TGTGCCAGCAGCTTAGGGGGACTAGCGGGAGACAATGAGCAGTTCTTC
TRBJ1-2 NA TRBV18 NA CASSPPTGSDYGYTF TGTGCCAGCTCACCCCCCACAGGGAGCGACTATGGCTACACCTTC
TRBJ1-2 TRBD1 TRBV20-1 NA CSAGTDYGYTF TGCAGTGCTGGGACAGACTATGGCTACACCTTC
TRBJ2-3 TRBD2 TRBV5-1 NA CASSLIAGGGADTQYF TGCGCCAGCAGCCTAATAGCGGGAGGAGGCGCAGATACGCAGTATTTT
TRBJ2-7 TRBD1 TRBV5-1 NA CASALTGVNYEQYF TGCGCCAGCGCCCTTACAGGGGTTAACTACGAGCAGTACTTC
TRBJ2-7 NA TRBV4-2 NA CASSQAPSRGYEQYF TGTGCCAGCAGCCAAGCGCCTAGCAGGGGCTACGAGCAGTACTTC
TRBJ1-4 NA TRBV18 NA CASSPTRGNTATNEKLFF TGTGCCAGCTCACCAACCCGCGGGAATACTGCAACTAATGAAAAACTGTTTTTT
TRBJ2-3 NA TRBV6-2/TRBV6-3 once CASSYLLVLFTDTQYF TGTGCCAGCAGTTACTTACTAGTACTATTCACAGATACGCAGTATTTT
TRBJ2-1 NA TRBV9 NA CASSVENLYNEQFF TGTGCCAGCAGCGTAGAGAATCTATACAATGAGCAGTTCTTC
TRBJ2-4 NA TRBV28 NA CASSIPTVAKNIQYF TGTGCCAGCTCCATCCCCACGGTAGCCAAAAACATTCAGTACTTC
TRBJ2-3 TRBD1 TRBV18 NA CASSYRTGAYDTQYF TGTGCCAGCTCATATAGGACAGGTGCATATGATACGCAGTATTTT
TRBJ2-1 TRBD2 TRBV9 NA CASSLRLAGYNEQFF TGTGCCAGCAGCCTCCGACTAGCGGGATACAATGAGCAGTTCTTC
TRBJ2-4 TRBD2 TRBV25-1 NA CASSAPRLAGVGSIQYF TGTGCCAGCAGTGCCCCTCGACTAGCGGGAGTCGGGAGCATTCAGTACTTC
TRBJ1-3 NA TRBV27 NA CASSLSQTVSGNTIYF TGTGCCAGCAGTTTATCGCAGACAGTATCTGGAAACACCATATATTTT
TRBJ2-7 NA TRBV24-1 once CATASRDTTYEQYF TGTGCCACCGCCTCACGGGACACGACCTACGAGCAGTACTTC
TRBJ1-3 NA TRBV19 NA CASSIFQDPHSGNTIYF TGTGCCAGTAGTATATTCCAGGATCCACACTCTGGAAACACCATATATTTT
TRBJ1-4 TRBD1 TRBV2 NA CASRDDRENEKLFF TGTGCCAGCAGGGACGACAGGGAAAATGAAAAACTGTTTTTT
TRBJ1-3 NA TRBV7-2 NA CASSRIPADTIYF TGTGCCAGCAGCAGAATCCCGGCGGACACCATATATTTT
TRBJ1-1 NA TRBV3-1/TRBV3-2 NA CASSHRGMNTEAFF TGTGCCAGCAGCCACAGGGGAATGAACACTGAAGCTTTCTTT
TRBJ1-1 NA TRBV6-5 few CASSNRDAAFF TGTGCCAGCAGTAACAGGGACGCAGCTTTCTTT
TRBJ2-7 TRBD1 TRBV7-2 NA CASSHDRGNPYEQYF TGTGCCAGCAGCCACGACAGGGGGAATCCCTACGAGCAGTACTTC
TRBJ2-7 NA TRBV11-2 few CASSYLRSSSYEQYF TGTGCCAGCAGCTACCTACGCTCAAGTTCCTACGAGCAGTACTTC
TRBJ1-3 TRBD1 TRBV7-3 NA CASSARQGVYGNTIYF TGTGCCAGCAGTGCCAGACAGGGGGTTTATGGAAACACCATATATTTT
TRBJ2-7 TRBD2 TRBV5-4 NA CASSLATGGAYEQYF TGTGCCAGCAGCTTGGCCACGGGGGGGGCCTACGAGCAGTACTTC
TRBJ2-7 TRBD2 TRBV7-3 NA CASSLLLTSTVQYF TGTGCCAGCAGCCTACTCCTGACTAGCACGGTGCAGTACTTC
TRBJ2-3 TRBD2 TRBV27 once CASRHSGSLPYSTDTQYF TGTGCCAGCAGACACAGCGGGAGTCTCCCATATAGCACAGATACGCAGTATTTT
TRBJ1-1 NA TRBV6-6 once CASTSLPRNTEAFF TGTGCCAGCACCTCACTCCCAAGGAACACTGAAGCTTTCTTT
TRBJ2-1 NA TRBV4-1 NA CASSHRTFEQFF TGCGCCAGCAGCCACAGAACCTTTGAGCAGTTCTTC
TRBJ2-5 TRBD1 TRBV7-3 NA CASSLRGRGYETQYF TGTGCCAGCAGCTTACGAGGCAGGGGGTATGAGACCCAGTACTTC
TRBJ2-7 TRBD1 TRBV9 NA CASSAWAGGYEQYF TGTGCCAGCAGCGCCTGGGCAGGGGGCTACGAGCAGTACTTC
TRBJ2-1 TRBD2 TRBV24-1 NA CATSASSGATYYNEQFF TGTGCCACCAGTGCCTCCAGCGGGGCTACCTATTACAATGAGCAGTTCTTC
TRBJ2-2 NA TRBV10-3 NA CAISISGNTGELFF TGTGCCATCTCTATTTCTGGGAACACCGGGGAGCTGTTTTTT
TRBJ2-2 TRBD2 TRBV19 NA CASSIERMGGRRAGELFF TGTGCCAGTAGTATAGAGAGGATGGGCGGGAGAAGGGCCGGGGAGCTGTTTTTT
TRBJ2-4 NA TRBV21-1 once CASSIKWGGQRSIQYF TGTGCCAGCAGCATCAAGTGGGGGGGACAAAGGAGCATTCAGTACTTC
TRBJ2-3 TRBD1 TRBV7-3 NA CASSLTAGGDTQYF TGTGCCAGCAGCCTTACTGCAGGGGGAGATACGCAGTATTTT